This entry lists 21 T cell receptor beta chains sequenced from one sample in a study of regulatory T cells in long-lasting Graves disease. Specified time point: persistent/refractory GD, antithyroid drugs over 5 years with positive TRAb. After RNA was extracted from PBMCs, the TCR library was made from it. Construction of the TCR beta libraries employed iRepertoire HTBI primers in conjunction with Arm-PCR of CDR3 regions. TCRdb used MiXCR to reprocess the multiplex PCR reads, holding one entry per CDR3 protein. The sample comprises under 450,000 distinct CDR3 sequences, 20% to 25% of which are singletons, and about a quarter rests with the top ten. The sample was peripheral blood mononuclear cells (PBMCs), taken when the disease was refractory, from a patient treated with antithyroid drugs. Receptor source: a female donor with Graves disease.

This clonotype has a count of ten or more. The chain employs TRBV28 and TRBJ1-1, with no clear D. CDR1 and CDR2 (germline): MDHEN, SYDVKM. This CDR3 is 17 amino acids long. V lost 3 bases and J 1 base, leaving 18 bases between the germline ends. The CDR3 protein is CASSFLTFNPANTEAFF. As DNA, the CDR3 is TGTGCCAGCAGTTTTCTAACCTTTAACCCCGCGAACACTGAAGCTTTCTTT.

There are many counts of this clonotype. CDR3 sequence reads: CAWSRRGPEAFF. As DNA, the CDR3 is TGTGCCTGGAGTCGCAGGGGCCCTGAAGCTTTCTTT. This chain connects TRBV30 to TRBJ1-1; tentatively, D is TRBD1 (6 bases). The V end lost 2 bases, the J end lost 6 bases, and 10 bases lay between the germline ends. The CDR3 spans 12 residues. CDR1 and CDR2 from the germline V gene are GTSNPN and SVGIG (reference sequence).

In this sample, this clonotype turned up many times. The V gene is TRBV2, the J gene TRBJ1-5, with D possibly TRBD1 on 6 matching bases. In germline, CDR1 is SNHLY, CDR2 FYNNEI. Trimming removed 7 bases at V and 0 bases at J, with 13 bases between. CDR3 length: 15 residues. CDR3 bases: TGTGCCAGCACTCTAGGGGGGATTAGCAATCAGCCCCAGCATTTT. It is translated as CASTLGGISNQPQHF.

This clonotype has ten or more counts. The chain carries TRBV6-5 and TRBJ1-2, with unresolved D. V lost 6 bases and J lost 6, with 8 bases in between. Germline assignment: CDR1 MNHEY and CDR2 SVGAGI. This CDR3 has 11 amino acids. The CDR3 reads CASRYKDGYTF. CDR3 coding DNA: TGTGCCAGCAGGTACAAGGATGGCTACACCTTC.

This clonotype was seen many times. The chain has TRBV7-3 and TRBJ1-4; D uncertain. Germline V gene lookup returns CDR1 SGHTA and CDR2 FQGTGA. V was shortened by 0 bases and J by 3 bases, with 8 bases between the two germline ends. CDR3 length: 15 residues. CDR3 sequence (DNA): TGTGCCAGCAGCTTAACTGGTCAAGCTAATGAAAAACTGTTTTTT. Its translation is CASSLTGQANEKLFF.

In its sample, this clonotype was seen a few times. The chain recombines TRBV15 with TRBJ1-4; a weak D match, TRBD1 (6 bases). The CDR3 is 15 residues long. Trimming stripped 5 bases from V and 5 bases from J, with 15 bases between. Germline assignment: CDR1 LNHNV and CDR2 YYDKDF (reference sequence). CDR3 nucleotide sequence: TGTGCCACCAGCTCCGACCGGGACAAGAATGAAAAACTGTTTTTT. This encodes CATSSDRDKNEKLFF.

At least ten counts were recorded for this clonotype. The chain employs TRBV7-9 and TRBJ2-7; D is undetermined. The CDR3 spans 13 residues. V lost 5 bases and J lost 4, with 12 bases in between. The germline CDR1 and CDR2 sequences are SEHNR and FQNEAQ (reference sequence). CDR3 amino acids: CASSPTRPYEQYF. In nucleotides, the CDR3 is TGTGCCAGCAGCCCGACTCGACCTTACGAGCAGTACTTC.

This chain connects TRBV6-1 to TRBJ1-4; possible D gene TRBD1, 6 bases. Germline V gene sequence: CDR1 MNHNS, CDR2 SASEGT. V was cut by 7 bases and J by 0 bases, with 12 bases left in between. The CDR3 totals 15 residues. CDR3 region: CASIGGHATNEKLFF. The CDR3 DNA reads TGTGCCAGCATTGGGGGCCATGCAACTAATGAAAAACTGTTTTTT.

This clonotype occurred a few times. The chain employs TRBV30 and TRBJ1-1; no clear D. The CDR3 totals 12 residues. The germline V gene has CDR1 GTSNPN and CDR2 SVGIG (reference sequence). Trimming shortened V by 4 bases and J by 4 bases, and 10 bases separated the two germline ends. CDR3 in amino acids: CAWTDGGTEAFF. CDR3 DNA: TGTGCCTGGACAGACGGCGGCACTGAAGCTTTCTTT.

The rearrangement uses TRBV6-1 and TRBJ1-5; D gene uncertain. CDR1 and CDR2 (germline): MNHNS, SASEGT. CDR3 length: 13 residues. V was cut by 5 bases and J by 5 bases, with 10 bases left in between. The CDR3: CASSPQEHQPQHF. CDR3 in DNA: TGTGCCAGCAGTCCACAAGAGCATCAGCCCCAGCATTTT.

J is TRBJ1-2 and V is TRBV6-4, with D unresolved. Germline V lookup: CDR1 MRHNA, CDR2 SNTAGT. V shed 0 bases and J shed 8 bases, with 13 bases lying between them. The CDR3 has 14 residues. Written as DNA, the CDR3 is TGTGCCAGCAGTGACTCGAGTGGAGGCTCGGGCTACACCTTC. It encodes CASSDSSGGSGYTF.

V gene TRBV28 combines with J gene TRBJ1-5; TRBD1 agrees at 7 bases. V lost 5 bases, J lost 5 bases, and 6 bases stayed unmatched. The CDR3 spans 14 residues. Germline loops: CDR1 MDHEN, CDR2 SYDVKM. As DNA, the CDR3 is TGTGCCAGCAGTGAGCGGGACAGTTATCAGCCCCAGCATTTT. Protein product: CASSERDSYQPQHF.

This clonotype was observed many times. The rearrangement uses TRBV12-3 or TRBV12-4 and TRBJ1-5; D gene unclear. This CDR3 is built from 14 residues. Trimming took off 5 bases at V and 6 bases at J, with 14 bases between the two ends. CDR3 region: CASSISGIGQPQHF. In DNA, the CDR3 is TGTGCCAGCAGTATCTCTGGTATCGGTCAGCCCCAGCATTTT.

The rearrangement joins TRBV28 to TRBJ2-7, with 9 bases identical to TRBD2. The CDR3 loop spans 16 amino acids. With 4 bases clipped from V and 6 bases from J, the junction kept 13 bases outside the gene matches. The germline CDR1 and CDR2 sequences are MDHEN and SYDVKM. CDR3 coding DNA: TGTGCCAGCAGTTGGGGATCAGTAGCGGGAGTTGGCGAGCAGTACTTC. Residues: CASSWGSVAGVGEQYF.

This clonotype was picked up a small number of times. This rearrangement joins TRBV9 to TRBJ2-1; 10 bases agree with TRBD1. The trim removed 0 bases at V and 6 bases at J, leaving 3 bases unmatched. Germline lookup yields CDR1 SGDLS and CDR2 YYNGEE. The CDR3 consists of 15 residues. CDR3 bases: TGTGCCAGCAGCGTAGCCGGGACAGGGGTCAATGAGCAGTTCTTC. It yields the protein CASSVAGTGVNEQFF.

This clonotype occurred many times. This sequence joins TRBV6-1 and TRBJ1-5; 9 bases match TRBD1. Germline CDR1 and CDR2: MNHNS and SASEGT. The CDR3 runs 14 residues. Trimming took 6 bases from V and 7 from J; bases not matched to a gene: 7. The CDR3 DNA sequence: TGTGCCAGCAGCCGAGGACAGGGGACACAGCCCCAGCATTTT. Translation gives CASSRGQGTQPQHF.

The chain has TRBV20-1 and TRBJ1-5, with 7 bases that match TRBD1. The CDR3 spans 13 residues. Germline assignment: CDR1 DFQATT and CDR2 SNEGSKA (reference sequence). V lost 6 bases to trimming and J lost 7 bases; unmatched junction nucleotides: 9. The CDR3 loop reads CSAKTGTQQPQHF. CDR3 bases: TGCAGTGCCAAGACAGGGACTCAGCAGCCCCAGCATTTT.

The chain combines TRBV20-1 with TRBJ2-7, with no clear D. The germline V gene has CDR1 DFQATT and CDR2 SNEGSKA (reference sequence). The CDR3 loop spans 14 amino acids. Trimming cost V 1 base and J 3 bases, with 13 bases left between them. CDR3 region: CSARVASPIYEQYF. The CDR3 nucleotides read TGCAGTGCTAGAGTGGCCTCCCCTATCTACGAGCAGTACTTC.

V and J are TRBV6-1 and TRBJ2-6; 8 nucleotides match TRBD2. The CDR3 has 17 amino acids. V shed 6 bases and J 0 bases; nucleotides not matched to a gene: 7. Germline loops: CDR1 MNHNS, CDR2 SASEGT. The CDR3 DNA reads as TGTGCCAGCAGCCCACTAAGCGGGGGCTCTGGGGCCAACGTCCTGACTTTC. This codes for CASSPLSGGSGANVLTF.

This sequence joins TRBV7-3 and TRBJ1-6; TRBD1 might be the D (5 bases). The V end lost 5 bases, the J end lost 14 bases, and 16 bases lay between the germline ends. CDR1 and CDR2 (germline): SGHTA, FQGTGA. This CDR3 has 13 amino acids. The CDR3 spells CASSRGPKGALHF. CDR3 DNA sequence: TGTGCCAGCAGCAGAGGACCTAAAGGGGCCCTCCACTTT.

The J gene is TRBJ2-7, the V gene TRBV7-2; 7 positions agree with TRBD2. This CDR3 is built from 15 residues. V was clipped by 3 bases and J by 2 bases; unmatched bases: 7. Germline CDR1 is SGHTA and CDR2 is FQGNSA. The CDR3 bases are TGTGCCAGCAGCTTGGGCCCGGGACTAACCTACGAGCAGTACTTC. Protein product: CASSLGPGLTYEQYF.